This note documents a single T cell receptor (beta chain) sequence. Its antigen is unknown. The authors made TCR beta cDNA libraries by 5'RACE template switching. This switching added a universal primer site and UMIs. TCRdb re-called the 5' RACE reads, yielding one record per CDR3 amino acid sequence without DNA. The record lists about 550,000 distinct CDR3 sequences, of which the ten most abundant hold approximately 3.6%. The record originates from a study of T cells expressing NK-cell markers. The study's findings and limits: The CD3+CD56-NKG2C+ fraction was also led by these clonotypes in several donors. Clones of NKG2C+ T cells that had expanded were of unclear HCMV specificity.

The CDR3 has 13 amino acids. Per germline, CDR1 SGHDN and CDR2 FVKESK. Sample: blood T cells: a sorted CD56 or NKG2C T cell subset, CD4+ or CD8+ T cells, or bulk PBMC T cells (not recorded which). This sequence joins TRBV14 and TRBJ2-1. The source is a man in his late teens or twenties in good health. CDR3 sequence reads: CASSHLGPNEQFF.